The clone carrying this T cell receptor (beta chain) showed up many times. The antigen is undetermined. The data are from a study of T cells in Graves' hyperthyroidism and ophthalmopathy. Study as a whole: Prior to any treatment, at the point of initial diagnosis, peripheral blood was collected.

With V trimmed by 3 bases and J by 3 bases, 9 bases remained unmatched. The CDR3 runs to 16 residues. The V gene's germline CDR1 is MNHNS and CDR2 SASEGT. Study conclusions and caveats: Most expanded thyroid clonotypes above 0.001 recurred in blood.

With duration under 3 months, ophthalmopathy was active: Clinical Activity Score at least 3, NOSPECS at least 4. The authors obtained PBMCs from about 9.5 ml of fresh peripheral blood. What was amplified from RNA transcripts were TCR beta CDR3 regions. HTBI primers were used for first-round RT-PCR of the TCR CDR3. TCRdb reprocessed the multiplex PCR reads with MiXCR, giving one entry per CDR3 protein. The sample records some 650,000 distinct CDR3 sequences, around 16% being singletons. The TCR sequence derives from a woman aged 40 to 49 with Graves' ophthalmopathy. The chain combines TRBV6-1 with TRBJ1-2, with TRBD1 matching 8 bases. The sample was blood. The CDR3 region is CASSDLGTGLYYGYTF. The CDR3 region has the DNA TGTGCCAGCAGTGACCTCGGGACAGGTCTCTACTATGGCTACACCTTC.